The rows below give T cell receptor beta chains drawn from one sample of a study of beta chain features in type 1 diabetes. The repertoire was sequenced with immunoSEQ multiplex PCR; TCRdb's copy has only in-frame clones and lacks some. The table includes over 200,000 clones, 9.5% to 13% detected once. Sequencing was done on a sample of naive CD4+ T cells from blood. These TCRs come from a man aged 30 to 39 with type 1 diabetes. Each CDR3 is given with its conserved first and last residue. The order of the fields is J gene, V gene, clone size, D gene, CDR3 DNA, CDR3 protein. The D gene is left open where the match is weak. Only some rows state a clone size, as once, few, many or a class for expanded clones.

>TRBJ2-2|TRBV7-9|few|TRBD1
TGTGCCAGCAGCTTCGACAGGGGAAACACCGGGGAGCTGTTTTTT
CASSFDRGNTGELFF
>TRBJ2-5|TRBV6-5|.|.
TGTGCCAGCAGTCCGACTATAGGGCGATCGGAGACCCAGTACTTC
CASSPTIGRSETQYF
>TRBJ2-2|TRBV15|.|.
TGTGCCACCAGCAGAGGCGGGCTCGACACCGGGGAGCTGTTTTTT
CATSRGGLDTGELFF
>TRBJ2-1|TRBV4-2|few|TRBD2
TGTGCCAGCAGCCAAGAAGGCGGGGGGGTCTACAATGAGCAGTTCTTC
CASSQEGGGVYNEQFF
>TRBJ1-6|TRBV10-3|.|.
TGTGCCATCAGTGAGAAAGGGAGGTTGAATTCACCCCTCCACTTT
CAISEKGRLNSPLHF
>TRBJ2-6|TRBV2|.|.
TGTGCCAGCAGGCCAGGTCCACGGGGGGCCAACGTCCTGACTTTC
CASRPGPRGANVLTF
>TRBJ2-6|TRBV27|.|TRBD1
TGTGCCAGCAGCCAGGGGGAATATTCTGGGGCCAACGTCCTGACTTTC
CASSQGEYSGANVLTF
>TRBJ2-6|TRBV7-9|.|.
TGTGCCAGCAGCTTCCGGCCGTTGGTGGGGCCTGGGGCCAACGTCCTGACTTTC
CASSFRPLVGPGANVLTF
>TRBJ1-6|TRBV13|few|.
TGTGCCAGCAGCTTAGGCCGGGGGGGCGCGAGGTCACCCCTCCACTTT
CASSLGRGGARSPLHF
>TRBJ2-1|TRBV5-4|few|TRBD2
TGTGCCAGCAGCATAGCGGGGGGAGTGAACAATGAGCAGTTCTTC
CASSIAGGVNNEQFF